This T cell receptor (beta chain) was found in a study of beta chain features in type 1 diabetes. General study results and limits: Comparison showed that naive, central memory and Treg TCRB repertoires appeared more similar among patients than among healthy donors. A moderate, significant TCRB CDR3 shortening appeared in type 1 diabetes across four CD4+ subsets.

Sort purity for all populations was recorded as exceeding 98%. As for this clone: Its antigen remains unidentified.

The investigators reverse transcribed all of the isolated RNA, so they sequenced expressed TCRB transcripts. Naive, central memory and regulatory T cell samples yielded a few million reads on average. Using immunoSEQ multiplex PCR, the repertoire was profiled, and TCRdb retains in-frame clones only, with some absent. The sample holds more than 550,000 clones; over 13% are singletons and the top ten take around 0.04%. The receptor was derived from a man younger than 35 with type 1 diabetes. What was sequenced was naive CD4+ T cells from blood.

CDR3 nucleotides: TGTGCCAGCAGCCAAACCGGGACTAGGAAGTATGAGCAGTTCTTC. Its protein product is CASSQTGTRKYEQFF. This chain joins TRBV7-2 and TRBJ2-1, with TRBD2 matching 8 bases. This CDR3 has 15 residues. V was clipped by 5 bases and J by 8 bases; unmatched bases: 11. Germline CDR1 reads SGHTA; CDR2 reads FQGNSA.